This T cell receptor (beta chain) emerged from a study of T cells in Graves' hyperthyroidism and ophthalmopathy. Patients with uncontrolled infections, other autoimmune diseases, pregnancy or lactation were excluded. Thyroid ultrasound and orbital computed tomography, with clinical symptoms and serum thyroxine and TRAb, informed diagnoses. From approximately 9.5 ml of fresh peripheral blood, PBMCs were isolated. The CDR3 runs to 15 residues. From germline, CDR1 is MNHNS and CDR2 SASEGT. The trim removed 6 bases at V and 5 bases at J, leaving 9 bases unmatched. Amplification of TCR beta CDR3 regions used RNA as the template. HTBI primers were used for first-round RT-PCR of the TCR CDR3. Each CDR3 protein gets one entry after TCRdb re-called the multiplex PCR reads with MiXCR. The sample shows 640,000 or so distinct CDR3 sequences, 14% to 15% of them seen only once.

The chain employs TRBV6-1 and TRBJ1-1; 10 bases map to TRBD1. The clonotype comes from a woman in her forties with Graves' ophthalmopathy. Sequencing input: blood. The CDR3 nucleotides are TGTGCCAGCAGCCCCGACAGGGGGCGCGGGACTGAAGCTTTCTTT. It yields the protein CASSPDRGRGTEAFF.